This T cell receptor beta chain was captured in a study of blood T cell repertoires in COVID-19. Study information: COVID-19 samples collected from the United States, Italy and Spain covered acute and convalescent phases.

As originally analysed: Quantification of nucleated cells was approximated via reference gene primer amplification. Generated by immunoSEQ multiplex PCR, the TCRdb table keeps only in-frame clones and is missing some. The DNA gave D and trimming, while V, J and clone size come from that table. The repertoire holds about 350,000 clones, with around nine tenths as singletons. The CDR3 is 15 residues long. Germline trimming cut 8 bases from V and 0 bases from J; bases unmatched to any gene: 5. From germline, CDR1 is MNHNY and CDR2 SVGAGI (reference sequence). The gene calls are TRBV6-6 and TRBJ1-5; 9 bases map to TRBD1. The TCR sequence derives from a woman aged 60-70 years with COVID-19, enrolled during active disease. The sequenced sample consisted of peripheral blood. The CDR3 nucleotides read TGTGCCAGCGACGGGACAGGGACTAGCAATCAGCCCCAGCATTTT. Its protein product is CASDGTGTSNQPQHF.